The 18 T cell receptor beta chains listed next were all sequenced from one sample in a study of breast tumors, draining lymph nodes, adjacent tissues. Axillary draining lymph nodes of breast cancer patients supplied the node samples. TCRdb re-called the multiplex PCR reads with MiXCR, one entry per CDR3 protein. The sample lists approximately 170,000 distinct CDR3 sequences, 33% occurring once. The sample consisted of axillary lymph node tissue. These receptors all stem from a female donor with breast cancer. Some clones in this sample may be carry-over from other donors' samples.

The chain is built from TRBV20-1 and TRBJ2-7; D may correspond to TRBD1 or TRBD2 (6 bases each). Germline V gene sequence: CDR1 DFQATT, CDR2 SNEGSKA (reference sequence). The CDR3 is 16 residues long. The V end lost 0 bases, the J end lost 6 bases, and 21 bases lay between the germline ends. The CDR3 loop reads CSARDRRGGPGAEQYF. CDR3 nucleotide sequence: TGCAGTGCTAGAGATCGGCGTGGGGGGCCGGGGGCCGAGCAGTACTTC.

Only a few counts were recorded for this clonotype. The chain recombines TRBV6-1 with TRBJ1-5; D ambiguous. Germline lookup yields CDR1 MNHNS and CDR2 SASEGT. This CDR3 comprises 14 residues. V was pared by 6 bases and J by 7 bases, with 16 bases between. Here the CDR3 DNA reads TGTGCCAGCAGCGAATTAAGGGTCGACCAGCCCCAGCATTTT. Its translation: CASSELRVDQPQHF.

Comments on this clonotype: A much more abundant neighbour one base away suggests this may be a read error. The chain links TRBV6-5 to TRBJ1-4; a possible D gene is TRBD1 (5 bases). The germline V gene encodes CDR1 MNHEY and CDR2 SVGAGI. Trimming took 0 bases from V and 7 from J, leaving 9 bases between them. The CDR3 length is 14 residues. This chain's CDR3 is CASSYSAGSEKLFF. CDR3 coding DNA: TGTGCCAGCAGTTACTCGGCAGGGTCTGAAAAACTGTTTTTT.

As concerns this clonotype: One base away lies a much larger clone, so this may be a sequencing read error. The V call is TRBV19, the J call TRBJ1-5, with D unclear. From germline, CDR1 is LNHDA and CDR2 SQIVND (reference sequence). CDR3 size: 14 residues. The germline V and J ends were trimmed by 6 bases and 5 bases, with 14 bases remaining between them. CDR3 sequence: CASSPPRWDQPQHF. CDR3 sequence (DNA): TGTGCCAGTAGCCCCCCCAGATGGGATCAGCCCCAGCATTTT.

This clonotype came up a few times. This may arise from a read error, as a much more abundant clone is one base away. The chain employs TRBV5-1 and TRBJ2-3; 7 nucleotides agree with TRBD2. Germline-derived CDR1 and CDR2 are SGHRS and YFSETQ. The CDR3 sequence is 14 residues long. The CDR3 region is CVSSAGDGADTQYF. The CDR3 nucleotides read TGCGTCAGCAGCGCGGGAGACGGGGCAGATACGCAGTATTTT. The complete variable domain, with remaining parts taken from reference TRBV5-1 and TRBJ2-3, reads KAGVTQTPRYLIKTRGQQVTLSCSPISGHRSVSWYQQTPGQGLQFLFEYFSETQRNKGNFPGRFSGRQFSNSRSEMNVSTLELGDSALYLCVSSAGDGADTQYFGPGTRLTVL.

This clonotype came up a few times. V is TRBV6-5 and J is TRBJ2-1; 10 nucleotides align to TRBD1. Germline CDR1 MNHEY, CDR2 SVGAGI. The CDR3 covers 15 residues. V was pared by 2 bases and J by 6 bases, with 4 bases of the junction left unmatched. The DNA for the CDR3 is TGTGCCAGCAGTTACGGGGACAGGGGCTCCAATGAGCAGTTCTTC. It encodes CASSYGDRGSNEQFF.

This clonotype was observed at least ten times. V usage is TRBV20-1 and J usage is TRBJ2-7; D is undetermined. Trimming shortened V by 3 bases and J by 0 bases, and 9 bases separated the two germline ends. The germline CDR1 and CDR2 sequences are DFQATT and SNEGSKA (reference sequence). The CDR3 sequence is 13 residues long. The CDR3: CSARVRSSYEQYF. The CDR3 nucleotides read TGCAGTGCTAGGGTGCGGAGCTCCTACGAGCAGTACTTC.

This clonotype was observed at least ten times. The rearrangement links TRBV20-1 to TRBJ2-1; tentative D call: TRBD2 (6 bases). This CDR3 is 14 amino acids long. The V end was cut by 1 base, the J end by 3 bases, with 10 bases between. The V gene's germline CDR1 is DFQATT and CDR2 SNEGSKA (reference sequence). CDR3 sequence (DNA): TGCAGTGCTAGAGTGGCTAGCGTCTACAATGAGCAGTTCTTC. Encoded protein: CSARVASVYNEQFF.

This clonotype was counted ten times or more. CDR3 DNA: TGTGCCAGCAGCTTAGGGGGGCGAGACTCACCCCTCCACTTT. Translating it yields CASSLGGRDSPLHF. V gene TRBV7-2 combines with J gene TRBJ1-6, with D maybe TRBD1 (6 bases). The CDR3 runs 14 residues. Trimming removed 1 base at V and 10 bases at J, with 11 bases between. Per germline, CDR1 SGHTA and CDR2 FQGNSA.

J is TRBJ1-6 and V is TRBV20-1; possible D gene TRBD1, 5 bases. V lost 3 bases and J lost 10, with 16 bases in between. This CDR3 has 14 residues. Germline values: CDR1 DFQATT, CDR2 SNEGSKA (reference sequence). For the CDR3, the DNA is TGCAGTGCTAGTCTGGGGCAGGGCAGATCACCCCTCCACTTT. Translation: CSASLGQGRSPLHF.

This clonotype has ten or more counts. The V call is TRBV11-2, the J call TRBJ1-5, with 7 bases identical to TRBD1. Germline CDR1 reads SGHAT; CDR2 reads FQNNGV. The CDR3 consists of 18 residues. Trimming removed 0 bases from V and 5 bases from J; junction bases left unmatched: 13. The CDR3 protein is CASSLDQSKGAMDQPQHF. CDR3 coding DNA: TGTGCCAGCAGCTTAGATCAGTCCAAGGGGGCAATGGATCAGCCCCAGCATTTT.

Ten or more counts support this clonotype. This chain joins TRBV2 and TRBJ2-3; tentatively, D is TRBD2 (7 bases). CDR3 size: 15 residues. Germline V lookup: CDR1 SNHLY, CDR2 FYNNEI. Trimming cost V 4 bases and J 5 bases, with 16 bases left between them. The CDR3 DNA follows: TGTGCCAGCAGTGTAACGGGGGGCAATAAAGATACGCAGTATTTT. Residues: CASSVTGGNKDTQYF.

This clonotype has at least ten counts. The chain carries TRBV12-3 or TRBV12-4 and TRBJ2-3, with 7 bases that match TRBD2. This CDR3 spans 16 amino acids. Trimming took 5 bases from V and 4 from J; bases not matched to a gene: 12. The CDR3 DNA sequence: TGTGCCAGCAGTGGGGTTGGGCGGGGGAAGTCAGATACGCAGTATTTT. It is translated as CASSGVGRGKSDTQYF.

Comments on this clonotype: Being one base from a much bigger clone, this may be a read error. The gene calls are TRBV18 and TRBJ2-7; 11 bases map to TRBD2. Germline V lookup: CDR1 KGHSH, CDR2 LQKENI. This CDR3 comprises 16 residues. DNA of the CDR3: TGTGCCGGCTCACCACCCACTAGCGGGGGATCCTACGAGCAGTACTTC. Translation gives CAGSPPTSGGSYEQYF.

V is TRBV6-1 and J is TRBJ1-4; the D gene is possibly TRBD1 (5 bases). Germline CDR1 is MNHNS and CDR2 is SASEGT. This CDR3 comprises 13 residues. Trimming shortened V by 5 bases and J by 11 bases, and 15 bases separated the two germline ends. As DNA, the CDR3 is TGTGCCAGCAGTCCTCCGGGGGGTCTGAAACTGTTTTTT. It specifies CASSPPGGLKLFF.

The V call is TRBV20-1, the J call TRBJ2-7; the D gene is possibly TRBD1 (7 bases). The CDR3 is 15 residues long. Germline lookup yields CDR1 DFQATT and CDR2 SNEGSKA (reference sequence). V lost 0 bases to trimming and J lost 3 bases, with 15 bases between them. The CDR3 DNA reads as TGCAGTGCTAGAGATTTGAGACAGGGAGGCTACGAGCAGTACTTC. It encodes CSARDLRQGGYEQYF.

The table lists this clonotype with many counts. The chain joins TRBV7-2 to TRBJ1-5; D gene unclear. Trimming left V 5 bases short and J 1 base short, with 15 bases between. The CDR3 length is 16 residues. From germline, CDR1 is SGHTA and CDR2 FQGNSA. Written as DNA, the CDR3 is TGTGCCAGCAGCCTCCTAGTGGGATGGAGCAATCAGCCCCAGCATTTT. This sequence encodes CASSLLVGWSNQPQHF.

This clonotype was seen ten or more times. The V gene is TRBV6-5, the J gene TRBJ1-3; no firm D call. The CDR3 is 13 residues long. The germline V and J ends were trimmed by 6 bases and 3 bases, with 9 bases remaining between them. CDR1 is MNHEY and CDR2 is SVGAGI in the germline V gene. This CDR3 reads CASSSPNGNTIYF. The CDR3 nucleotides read TGTGCCAGCAGCTCTCCGAATGGAAACACCATATATTTT.